One and the same sample provided the 6 T cell receptor beta chains below, sequenced in a study of regulatory T cells in long-lasting Graves disease. Time point given: newly diagnosed GD, antithyroid drugs for less than 3 months. The TCR library was prepared using RNA isolated from PBMCs. For TCR beta, libraries came from iRepertoire HTBI primers and Arm-PCR of CDR3 regions. TCRdb recomputed calls from the multiplex PCR reads with MiXCR, one row per CDR3 protein. The table has around 470,000 distinct CDR3 sequences, about 14% seen once. The data were also submitted as part of a second study, on T cells in Graves' hyperthyroidism and ophthalmopathy.

The sample consisted of peripheral blood mononuclear cells (PBMCs), taken at new diagnosis, from a patient treated with antithyroid drugs. These receptors originate from a woman in her forties or fifties with Graves disease.

The sample holds many counts of this clonotype. The DNA for the CDR3 is TGTGCCAGCAGCCGACCTAGCGGGAGAGAAGGCAATGAGCAGTTCTTC. This codes for CASSRPSGREGNEQFF. This rearrangement joins TRBV3-1 to TRBJ2-1; 10 bases match TRBD2. This CDR3 spans 16 amino acids. Germline V gives CDR1 LGHDT, CDR2 YNNKEL (reference sequence). The ends lost 4 bases at V and 6 bases at J; junction bases unmatched: 9.

This clonotype occurred a few times. This chain links TRBV5-1 with TRBJ2-5; TRBD1 is a possible D gene (5 bases). Deletions cut 7 bases from V and 9 bases from J, with 19 bases between. CDR1 and CDR2 (germline): SGHRS, YFSETQ. CDR3 size: 13 residues. CDR3 residues: CASGAGQESAQYF. As DNA, the CDR3 is TGCGCCAGCGGGGCCGGCCAAGAATCGGCCCAGTACTTC.

This clonotype occurred many times. V gene TRBV3-1 combines with J gene TRBJ1-1; D unresolved. The V and J ends lost 2 bases and 3 bases respectively, with 7 bases between them. The germline CDR1 and CDR2 sequences are LGHDT and YNNKEL (reference sequence). This CDR3 spans 13 amino acids. This chain's CDR3 is CASSQSVDTEAFF. CDR3 DNA: TGTGCCAGCAGCCAATCGGTCGACACTGAAGCTTTCTTT.

This clonotype turned up a few times. The gene calls are TRBV3-1 and TRBJ2-3, with 11 bases fitting TRBD2. Germline assignment: CDR1 LGHDT and CDR2 YNNKEL (reference sequence). The CDR3 spans 18 residues. With 0 bases clipped from V and 4 bases from J, the junction kept 9 bases outside the gene matches. CDR3 in amino acids: CASSQEGTSGGKADTQYF. For the CDR3, the DNA is TGTGCCAGCAGCCAAGAAGGGACTAGCGGAGGGAAGGCAGATACGCAGTATTTT.

The chain combines TRBV7-6 with TRBJ1-2; D is unresolved. This CDR3 comprises 14 residues. The germline V and J ends were trimmed by 4 bases and 4 bases, with 13 bases remaining between them. Looked up from germline, CDR1 is SGHVS and CDR2 is FNYEAQ. The CDR3 DNA follows: TGTGCCAGCAGCTCAACACCGCTTGGCTATGGCTACACCTTC. This translates into CASSSTPLGYGYTF.

In its sample, this clonotype was seen many times. V gene TRBV24-1 combines with J gene TRBJ1-1, with D hard to call. This CDR3 spans 13 amino acids. V lost 4 bases, J lost 3 bases, and 8 bases lay in between. CDR1 KGHDR and CDR2 SFDVKD come from the germline V gene. The CDR3 DNA reads as TGTGCCACCAGTGAAAATTCCTACACTGAAGCTTTCTTT. Translated: CATSENSYTEAFF.